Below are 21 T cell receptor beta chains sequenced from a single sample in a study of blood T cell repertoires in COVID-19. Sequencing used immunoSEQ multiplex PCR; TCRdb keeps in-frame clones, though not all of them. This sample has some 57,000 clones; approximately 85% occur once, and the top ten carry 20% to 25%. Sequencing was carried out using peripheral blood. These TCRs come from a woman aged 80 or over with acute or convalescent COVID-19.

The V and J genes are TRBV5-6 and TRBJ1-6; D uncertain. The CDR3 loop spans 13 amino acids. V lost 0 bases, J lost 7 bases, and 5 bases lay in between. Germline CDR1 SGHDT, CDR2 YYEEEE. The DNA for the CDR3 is TGTGCCAGCAGCTTGGCCGGGAATTCACCCCTCCACTTT. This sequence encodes CASSLAGNSPLHF.

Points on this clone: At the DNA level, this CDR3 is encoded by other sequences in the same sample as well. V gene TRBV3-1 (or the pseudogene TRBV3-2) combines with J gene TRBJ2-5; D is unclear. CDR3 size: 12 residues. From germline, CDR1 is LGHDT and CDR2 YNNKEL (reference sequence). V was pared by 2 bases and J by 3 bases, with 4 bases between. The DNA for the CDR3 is TGTGCCAGCAGCCAAATCAAAGAGACCCAGTACTTC. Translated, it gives CASSQIKETQYF.

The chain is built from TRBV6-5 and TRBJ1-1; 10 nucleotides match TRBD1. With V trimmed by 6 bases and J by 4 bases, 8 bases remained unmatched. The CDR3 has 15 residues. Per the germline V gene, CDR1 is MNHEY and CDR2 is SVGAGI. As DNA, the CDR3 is TGTGCCAGCAGACTCACTCGGACAGGGGGCACTGAAGCTTTCTTT. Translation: CASRLTRTGGTEAFF.

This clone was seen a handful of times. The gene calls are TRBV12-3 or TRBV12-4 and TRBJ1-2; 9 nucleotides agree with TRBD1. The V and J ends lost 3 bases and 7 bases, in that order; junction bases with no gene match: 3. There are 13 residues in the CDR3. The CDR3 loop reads CASSFDRGGGYTF. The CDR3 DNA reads TGTGCCAGCAGTTTTGACAGGGGGGGTGGCTACACCTTC.

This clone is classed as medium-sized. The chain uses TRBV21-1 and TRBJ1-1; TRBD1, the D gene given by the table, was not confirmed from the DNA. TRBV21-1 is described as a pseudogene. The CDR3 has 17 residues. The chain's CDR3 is CASSNQRTDFLEPEAFF. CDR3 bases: TGTGCCAGCAGCAATCAGCGGACAGACTTTTTAGAACCTGAAGCTTTCTTT.

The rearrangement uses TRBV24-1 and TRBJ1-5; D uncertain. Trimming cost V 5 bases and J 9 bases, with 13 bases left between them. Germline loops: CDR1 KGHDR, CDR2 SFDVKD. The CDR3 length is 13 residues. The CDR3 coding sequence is TGTGCCACCAGTGTGGGAGGCGGGATGCCCCAGCATTTT. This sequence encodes CATSVGGGMPQHF.

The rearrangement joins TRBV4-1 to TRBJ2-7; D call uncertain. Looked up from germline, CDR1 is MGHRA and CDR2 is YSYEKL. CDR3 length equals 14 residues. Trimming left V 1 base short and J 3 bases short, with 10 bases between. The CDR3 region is CASSQVARNYEQYF. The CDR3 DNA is TGCGCCAGCAGCCAAGTAGCCAGAAACTACGAGCAGTACTTC.

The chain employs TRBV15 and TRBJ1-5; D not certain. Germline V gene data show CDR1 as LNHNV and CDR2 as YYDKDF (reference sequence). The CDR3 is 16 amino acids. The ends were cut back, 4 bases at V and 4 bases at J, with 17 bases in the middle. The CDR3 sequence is CATSTKTSRGNQPQHF. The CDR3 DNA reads TGTGCCACCAGCACCAAGACCAGCCGGGGAAATCAGCCCCAGCATTTT.

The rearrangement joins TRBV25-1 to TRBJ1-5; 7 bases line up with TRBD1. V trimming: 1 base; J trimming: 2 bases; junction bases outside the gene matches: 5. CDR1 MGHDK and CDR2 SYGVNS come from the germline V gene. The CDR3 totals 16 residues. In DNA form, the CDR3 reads TGTGCCAGCAGTGAATCCGCCGGGACAGGCAATCAGCCCCAGCATTTT. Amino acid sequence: CASSESAGTGNQPQHF.

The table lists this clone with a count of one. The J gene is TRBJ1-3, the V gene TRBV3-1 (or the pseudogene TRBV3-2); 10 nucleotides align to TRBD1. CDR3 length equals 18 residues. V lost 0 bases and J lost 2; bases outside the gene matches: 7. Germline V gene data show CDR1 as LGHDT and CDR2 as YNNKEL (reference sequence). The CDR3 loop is CASSQDPAGTGAGNTIYF. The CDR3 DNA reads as TGTGCCAGCAGCCAAGACCCTGCCGGGACAGGGGCTGGAAACACCATATATTTT.

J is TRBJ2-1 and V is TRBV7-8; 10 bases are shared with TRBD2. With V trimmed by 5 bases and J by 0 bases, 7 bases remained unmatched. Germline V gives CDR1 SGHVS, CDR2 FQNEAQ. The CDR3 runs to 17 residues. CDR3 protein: CASSARGLAVSYNEQFF. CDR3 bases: TGTGCCAGCAGCGCGAGAGGACTAGCGGTCTCCTACAATGAGCAGTTCTTC. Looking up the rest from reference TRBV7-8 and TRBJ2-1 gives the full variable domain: GAGVSQSPRYKVAKRGQDVALRCDPISGHVSLFWYQQALGQGPEFLTYFQNEAQLDKSGLPSDRFFAERPEGSVSTLKIQRTQQEDSAVYLCASSARGLAVSYNEQFFGPGTRLTVL.

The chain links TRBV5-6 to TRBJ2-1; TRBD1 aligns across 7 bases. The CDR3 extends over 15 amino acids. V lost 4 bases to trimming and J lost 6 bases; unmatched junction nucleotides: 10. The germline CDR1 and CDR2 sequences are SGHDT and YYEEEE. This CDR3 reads CASSATGELGNEQFF. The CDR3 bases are TGTGCCAGCAGCGCCACAGGGGAACTCGGCAATGAGCAGTTCTTC.

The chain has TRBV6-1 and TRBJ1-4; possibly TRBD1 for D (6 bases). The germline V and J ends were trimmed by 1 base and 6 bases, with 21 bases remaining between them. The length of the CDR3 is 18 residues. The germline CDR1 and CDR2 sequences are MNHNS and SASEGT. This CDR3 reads CASSEGRGRGLGYEKLFF. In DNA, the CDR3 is TGTGCCAGCAGTGAAGGAAGGGGCAGGGGATTAGGGTATGAAAAACTGTTTTTT.

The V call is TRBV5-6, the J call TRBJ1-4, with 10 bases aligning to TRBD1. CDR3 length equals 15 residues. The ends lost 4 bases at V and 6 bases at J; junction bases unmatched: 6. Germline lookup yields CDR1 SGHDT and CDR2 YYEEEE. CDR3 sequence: CASSMTGGVDEKLFF. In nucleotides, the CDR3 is TGTGCCAGCAGCATGACAGGGGGCGTTGATGAAAAACTGTTTTTT.

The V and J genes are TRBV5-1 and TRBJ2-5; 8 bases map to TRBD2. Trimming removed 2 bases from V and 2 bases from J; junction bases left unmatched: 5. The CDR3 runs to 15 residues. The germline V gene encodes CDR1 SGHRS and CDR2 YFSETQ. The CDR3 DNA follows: TGCGCCAGCAGCTTCCGAACTAGCGGACAAGAGACCCAGTACTTC. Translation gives CASSFRTSGQETQYF. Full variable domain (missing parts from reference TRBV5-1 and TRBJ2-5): KAGVTQTPRYLIKTRGQQVTLSCSPISGHRSVSWYQQTPGQGLQFLFEYFSETQRNKGNFPGRFSGRQFSNSRSEMNVSTLELGDSALYLCASSFRTSGQETQYFGPGTRLLVL.

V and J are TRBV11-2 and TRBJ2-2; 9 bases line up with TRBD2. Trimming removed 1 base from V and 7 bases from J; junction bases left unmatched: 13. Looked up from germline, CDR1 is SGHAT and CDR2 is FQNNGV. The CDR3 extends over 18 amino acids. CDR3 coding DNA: TGTGCCAGCAGCTTAGCTCACTTAGCGGGAGAGTGGATCGGGGAGCTGTTTTTT. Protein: CASSLAHLAGEWIGELFF.

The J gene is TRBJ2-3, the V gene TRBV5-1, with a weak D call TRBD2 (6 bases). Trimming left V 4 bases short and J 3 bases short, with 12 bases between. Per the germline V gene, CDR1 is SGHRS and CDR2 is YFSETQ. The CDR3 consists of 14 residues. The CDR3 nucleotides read TGCGCCAGCAGCCTTCGACTAGAAACAGATACGCAGTATTTT. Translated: CASSLRLETDTQYF.

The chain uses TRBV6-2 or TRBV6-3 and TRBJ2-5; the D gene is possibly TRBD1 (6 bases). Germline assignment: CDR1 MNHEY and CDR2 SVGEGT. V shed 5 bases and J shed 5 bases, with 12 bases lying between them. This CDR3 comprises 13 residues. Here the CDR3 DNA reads TGTGCCAGCAGTACAGGGATTCTGGAGACCCAGTACTTC. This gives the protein CASSTGILETQYF.

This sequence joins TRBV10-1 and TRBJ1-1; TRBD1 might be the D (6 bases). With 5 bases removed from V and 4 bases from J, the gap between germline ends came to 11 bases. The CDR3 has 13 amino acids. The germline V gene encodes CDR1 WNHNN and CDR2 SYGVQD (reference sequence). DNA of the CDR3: TGCGCCAGCAGTCCCGGGACACCCACTGAAGCTTTCTTT. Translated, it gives CASSPGTPTEAFF.

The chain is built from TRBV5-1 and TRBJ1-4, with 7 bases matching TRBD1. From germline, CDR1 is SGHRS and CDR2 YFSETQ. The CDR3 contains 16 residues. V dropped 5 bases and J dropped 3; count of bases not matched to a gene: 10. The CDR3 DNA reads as TGCGCCAGCAGTCGTCAACAGGGGATCGCTAATGAAAAACTGTTTTTT. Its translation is CASSRQQGIANEKLFF.

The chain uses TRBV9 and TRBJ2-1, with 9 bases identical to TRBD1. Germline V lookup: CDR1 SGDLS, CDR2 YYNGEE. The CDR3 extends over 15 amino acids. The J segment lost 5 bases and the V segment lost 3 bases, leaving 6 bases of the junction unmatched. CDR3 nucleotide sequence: TGTGCCAGCAGCGCCTCGGGACAGGGTCACAATGAGCAGTTCTTC. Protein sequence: CASSASGQGHNEQFF.